A selection of T cell receptor beta chains follows, all from one sample in a study of cytomegalovirus exposure and HLA in healthy donors. Measured with immunoSEQ multiplex PCR; TCRdb has only the in-frame clones, and not every one. Among 85,000 to 100,000 clones, over 70% were seen once, and the ten largest hold under 7.5%. Sample: PBMCs. All receptors come from a man aged 50 or older in good health and CMV-seropositive. Both conserved end residues are trimmed from each CDR3.

j_gene: TRBJ1-2
v_gene: TRBV7-2
len: 15
CDR3aa: ASSSSPNDRGRGGYT

j_gene: TRBJ1-1
v_gene: TRBV19
len: 15
CDR3aa: ASSTPQENGERTEAF

j_gene: TRBJ1-2
v_gene: TRBV6-6
len: 10
CDR3aa: ASHGQGNGYT

j_gene: TRBJ1-1
v_gene: TRBV7-2
len: 13
CDR3aa: ASSPSGQANTEAF

j_gene: TRBJ2-7
v_gene: TRBV11-2
len: 12
CDR3aa: ASSLARSPYEQY

j_gene: TRBJ2-7
v_gene: TRBV19
len: 10
CDR3aa: ASTWSSYEQY

j_gene: TRBJ1-4
v_gene: TRBV6-5
len: 14
CDR3aa: ASSYSSGTGDEKLF

j_gene: TRBJ1-4
v_gene: TRBV19
len: 11
CDR3aa: ASEYRSNEKLF

j_gene: TRBJ1-5
v_gene: TRBV2
len: 13
CDR3aa: ASSFGKQGNQPQH

j_gene: TRBJ1-1
v_gene: TRBV9
len: 12
CDR3aa: ASSFAGGNTEAF

j_gene: TRBJ1-1
v_gene: TRBV9
len: 12
CDR3aa: ASSPQFGTPEAF

j_gene: TRBJ2-7
v_gene: TRBV7-2
len: 11
CDR3aa: ASSLPETYEQY

j_gene: TRBJ2-1
v_gene: TRBV27
len: 14
CDR3aa: ASRRLAGNSYNEQF

j_gene: TRBJ1-6
v_gene: TRBV7-2
len: 13
CDR3aa: ASSLGGWSNSPLH

j_gene: TRBJ1-5
v_gene: TRBV6-1
len: 13
CDR3aa: ASSEWGQGHQPQH

j_gene: TRBJ1-2
v_gene: TRBV25-1
len: 14
CDR3aa: ASSDPPGQGAQGYP

j_gene: TRBJ1-1
v_gene: TRBV30
len: 11
CDR3aa: ACGTGRDTEAF

j_gene: TRBJ2-7
v_gene: TRBV29-1
len: 12
CDR3aa: SVESAGGGNEQY

j_gene: TRBJ1-1
v_gene: TRBV27
len: 12
CDR3aa: ASRRGQMNTEAF

j_gene: TRBJ2-3
v_gene: TRBV5-1
len: 16
CDR3aa: ASSDGLAGGRYTDTQY

j_gene: TRBJ2-5
v_gene: TRBV9
len: 15
CDR3aa: ASSVSYRGQGDETQY

j_gene: TRBJ1-2
v_gene: TRBV5-1
len: 13
CDR3aa: ASSLNTGGDYGYT

j_gene: TRBJ2-1
v_gene: TRBV5-6
len: 14
CDR3aa: ASSLGVAGGYNEQF

j_gene: TRBJ1-1
v_gene: TRBV6-5
len: 12
CDR3aa: ASCYPGGGTEAF

j_gene: TRBJ2-3
v_gene: TRBV10-3
len: 14
CDR3aa: AISESLAGGSDTQY

j_gene: TRBJ2-5
v_gene: TRBV28
len: 12
CDR3aa: ASSWSGVQETQY

j_gene: TRBJ1-4
v_gene: TRBV12-5
len: 11
CDR3aa: ASGLRRGEKLF

j_gene: TRBJ1-5
v_gene: TRBV6-5
len: 12
CDR3aa: ASKRDSSNQPQH

j_gene: TRBJ1-3
v_gene: TRBV5-5
len: 13
CDR3aa: ASSLGGSFGNTIY

j_gene: .
v_gene: TRBV4-1
len: 12
CDR3aa: ASSQAETGYEQY

j_gene: TRBJ2-7
v_gene: TRBV4-2
len: 12
CDR3aa: ASSQGDSNYEQY

j_gene: TRBJ2-3
v_gene: TRBV30
len: 13
CDR3aa: AWSPRGRSTDTQY

j_gene: TRBJ2-7
v_gene: TRBV30
len: 12
CDR3aa: AWRRTGAGYEQY

j_gene: TRBJ2-2
v_gene: TRBV4-2
len: 14
CDR3aa: ASSRAGTGGTGELF

j_gene: TRBJ2-1
v_gene: TRBV11-3
len: 16
CDR3aa: ASSSAGTSGGVNNEQF

j_gene: TRBJ1-5
v_gene: TRBV19
len: 9
CDR3aa: ASSSNGGQH

j_gene: TRBJ2-7
v_gene: TRBV15
len: 12
CDR3aa: ATSRDQGPYEQY

j_gene: TRBJ1-2
v_gene: TRBV27
len: 11
CDR3aa: ASSRTTNYGYT

j_gene: TRBJ1-1
v_gene: TRBV28
len: 9
CDR3aa: ASSKYREAF

j_gene: TRBJ1-1
v_gene: TRBV6-4
len: 11
CDR3aa: ASSRGEGTEAF

j_gene: TRBJ1-6
v_gene: TRBV2
len: 13
CDR3aa: ASSEVVGRGSPLH

j_gene: TRBJ1-1
v_gene: TRBV29-1
len: 16
CDR3aa: SVGRVGEYRHMNTEAF

j_gene: TRBJ2-7
v_gene: TRBV15
len: 13
CDR3aa: ATSRVGQGFYEQY

j_gene: TRBJ2-3
v_gene: TRBV27
len: 12
CDR3aa: ASTSDINADTQY

j_gene: TRBJ1-1
v_gene: TRBV2
len: 11
CDR3aa: ASRTGASGEAF

j_gene: TRBJ2-1
v_gene: TRBV9
len: 16
CDR3aa: ASSARHNSGGPSNEQF

j_gene: TRBJ1-2
v_gene: TRBV29-1
len: 12
CDR3aa: SVEEGGIGYGYT

j_gene: TRBJ2-7
v_gene: TRBV27
len: 12
CDR3aa: ASSSPPRTYEQY

j_gene: TRBJ2-5
v_gene: TRBV6-6
len: 12
CDR3aa: ASSYRTAQETQY

j_gene: TRBJ2-3
v_gene: TRBV7-2
len: 14
CDR3aa: ASSLGSGGPTDTQY

j_gene: TRBJ1-3
v_gene: TRBV5-4
len: 11
CDR3aa: ASSVYSGNTIY

j_gene: TRBJ1-6
v_gene: TRBV19
len: 9
CDR3aa: ASRDRGTLH

j_gene: TRBJ1-1
v_gene: TRBV4-2
len: 12
CDR3aa: ASSQTGTGCEAF